A single T cell receptor (beta chain) is shown here with its context. The antigen is unknown. This record comes from a study of Ad26.COV2.S vaccination and SARS-CoV-2 variants. Study-level information: Donor got 5x10^10 or 1x10^11 viral particles of Ad26.COV2.S. Study-level points and caveats: Recipients given vaccine exceeded placebo recipients in spike-specific TCR breadth. An underestimation of total T cell responses may have resulted from the TCR breadth and depth analyses. Breadth of non-spike TCRs did not differ between vaccinees and placebo recipients.

Germline V gives CDR1 KGHSH, CDR2 LQKENI. The CDR3 totals 18 residues. V shed 3 bases and J 0 bases; nucleotides not matched to a gene: 11. The treatment denotes: roughly 19 received Ad26.COV2.S at low or high dose, single or two shots; roughly 5 received placebo; per-sample allocation not given. It was on day 63 after the first vaccine or placebo injection that samples were taken. Repertoires were generated with immunoSEQ multiplex PCR, while TCRdb's copy carries only in-frame clones and drops some. The table lists 380,000 or so clones, around 90% of them singletons, with 6.4% in the top ten. Material: peripheral blood, obtained in a trial of Ad26.COV2.S vaccine versus placebo. This TCR derives from a person aged 18 to 65 who received the Ad26.COV2.S COVID-19 vaccine or a placebo. The rearrangement links TRBV18 to TRBJ1-3; 7 positions match TRBD1. Written as DNA, the CDR3 is TGTGCCAGCTCACCCCTCTCCCGGACAGGAGCCTCTGGAAACACCATATATTTT. It translates to CASSPLSRTGASGNTIYF.